Included here is one T cell receptor beta chain sequence, with context. Its antigen is as yet unknown. The conserved phenylalanine or tryptophan normally closing the CDR3 is absent here, so this likely arose from a read error. This record comes from a study of tumor-infiltrating lymphocytes in primary liver carcinoma. The overall study: Regardless of tissue type, samples showed similar yields of roughly 3.65 to 8 million productive TCRbeta reads.

This CDR3 region has 18 residues. Germline loops: CDR1 PRHDT, CDR2 FYEKMQ (reference sequence). The V and J ends lost 4 bases and 1 base respectively, with 20 bases between them. General study findings and limits: Roughly 7.5-25% of top clones, and no more, occurred in all five tumor regions.

A primer in the constant region served to generate TCR beta cDNA from approximately 500 ng of total RNA. Researchers made the TCR beta libraries by running three nested multiplex PCR rounds with slightly modified ARM-PCR. PCR rounds one and two used TRBV1-TRBV30 forward primers with a C-beta reverse primer for roughly 9 cycles each. TCRdb fed the multiplex PCR reads into MiXCR, producing one record per CDR3 protein. The data show about 100,000 distinct CDR3 sequences, more than 65% seen once. Between about 17 and 34 mg of unsorted bulk tissue served as the source from which RNA and DNA were co-extracted. The patients presented with primary liver carcinoma, which was managed through surgical resection. HBV chronically infected the treatment-naive patients.

The sequence came from a woman in her fifties or sixties with primary liver carcinoma and hepatitis B virus infection. The sequencing input was liver tumor tissue from sampling region 2. Stated subset: tumor region T2, inferior pole. The chain recombines TRBV13 with TRBJ2-1; D ambiguous. CDR3 sequence reads: CASSSPPPLRSSYNEQFL. The CDR3 DNA reads TGTGCCAGCAGCTCCCCCCCTCCCCTTAGGAGTTCCTACAATGAGCAGTTCTTA.